This entry lists 27 T cell receptor beta chains sequenced from one sample in a study of beta chain features in type 1 diabetes. Expressed TCRB transcripts were sequenced because the entire RNA isolate underwent reverse transcription. Assay used: immunoSEQ multiplex PCR; TCRdb lists only in-frame clones, some missing. The profile shows some 250,000 clones, 25% to 30% of them singletons. The sample was central memory CD4+ T cells from blood. Source of these receptors: a man aged 25 to 40 in good health.

This clone was observed a few times. The V and J genes are TRBV6-5 and TRBJ2-7; 8 bases are shared with TRBD1. V was clipped by 10 bases and J by 5 bases; unmatched bases: 10. The CDR3 extends over 13 amino acids. The V gene's germline CDR1 is MNHEY and CDR2 SVGAGI. In DNA form, the CDR3 reads TGTGCCACCTCAGGGACAGGAGGCCACGAGCAGTACTTC. Translation gives CATSGTGGHEQYF.

The chain couples TRBV6-1 to TRBJ2-3; 10 positions match TRBD1. This CDR3 contains 15 residues. J was trimmed by 3 bases and V by 5 bases; bases with no gene match: 5. The V gene's germline CDR1 is MNHNS and CDR2 SASEGT. This CDR3 reads CASSPSGQGTDTQYF. CDR3 nucleotide sequence: TGTGCCAGCAGTCCATCGGGACAGGGGACAGATACGCAGTATTTT.

This chain joins TRBV2 and TRBJ1-4; D not resolved. CDR3 length: 15 residues. CDR1 is SNHLY and CDR2 is FYNNEI in the germline V gene. V was trimmed by 6 bases and J by 8 bases, leaving 19 bases between them. This CDR3 reads CASRRRGSGNEKLFF. The CDR3, as DNA: TGTGCCAGCAGGAGACGGGGATCGGGAAACGAAAAACTGTTTTTT.

This clone has more than one count but fewer than ten. The chain links TRBV7-8 to TRBJ1-2; D perhaps matches TRBD1 (5 bases). CDR1 is SGHVS and CDR2 is FQNEAQ in the germline V gene. Trimming cost V 5 bases and J 3 bases, with 13 bases left between them. CDR3 size: 14 residues. CDR3 in amino acids: CASSPRDRDYGYTF. CDR3 nucleotide sequence: TGTGCCAGCAGCCCCCGGGACCGAGACTATGGCTACACCTTC.

The chain employs TRBV5-6 and TRBJ2-3; 7 bases match TRBD1. CDR3 length equals 14 residues. Germline values: CDR1 SGHDT, CDR2 YYEEEE. V dropped 3 bases and J dropped 4; count of bases not matched to a gene: 5. In DNA, the CDR3 is TGTGCCAGCAGCTCGAGCACAGGGGCAGATACGCAGTATTTT. This translates into CASSSSTGADTQYF.

DNA for the CDR3: TGTGCCAGCAGCGCTCCCCAAGTCCCGCTCTCCTACCCGCAGTATTTT. It codes for CASSAPQVPLSYPQYF. The chain is built from TRBV7-2 and TRBJ2-3; no clear D gene. The V and J ends lost 5 bases and 10 bases respectively, with 25 bases between them. Germline values: CDR1 SGHTA, CDR2 FQGNSA. The length of the CDR3 is 16 residues.

This chain connects TRBV14 to TRBJ2-3; D might be TRBD1 (5 bases). V was clipped by 4 bases and J by 9 bases, with 17 bases between them. The length of the CDR3 is 14 residues. Germline V gene sequence: CDR1 SGHDN, CDR2 FVKESK. The CDR3 loop reads CASSPGASRNTQYF. CDR3 DNA sequence: TGTGCCAGCAGCCCTGGGGCCAGTCGTAACACGCAGTATTTT.

Only a few counts were recorded for this clone. This chain connects TRBV2 to TRBJ1-2; D might be TRBD1 (5 bases). Germline-derived CDR1 and CDR2 are SNHLY and FYNNEI. V was clipped by 2 bases and J by 8 bases, with 12 bases between them. This CDR3 region has 13 residues. CDR3 bases: TGTGCCAGCAGTGAAAATTGGGGGTTCGGCTACACCTTC. Amino acid sequence: CASSENWGFGYTF.

Details on this clone: At the DNA level, this CDR3 is encoded by other sequences in the same sample as well. The chain uses TRBV2 and TRBJ1-2; D unclear. CDR3 length equals 11 residues. Per the germline V gene, CDR1 is SNHLY and CDR2 is FYNNEI. Trimming pared 3 bases from V and 6 bases from J, leaving 5 bases between. This CDR3 reads CASSEVNGYTF. The CDR3, as DNA: TGTGCCAGCAGTGAGGTGAATGGCTACACCTTC.

This clone was observed at least ten times. The V gene is TRBV7-2, the J gene TRBJ2-7; possibly TRBD2 for D (5 bases). Germline CDR1 SGHTA, CDR2 FQGNSA. The CDR3 sequence is 12 residues long. V lost 3 bases and J lost 6, with 9 bases in between. The CDR3 protein is CASSFGEGEQYF. For the CDR3, the DNA is TGTGCCAGCAGCTTCGGCGAGGGCGAGCAGTACTTC. Variable domain in full (rest from reference TRBV7-2 and TRBJ2-7): GAGVSQSPSNKVTEKGKDVELRCDPISGHTALYWYRQSLGQGLEFLIYFQGNSAPDKSGLPSDRFSAERTGGSVSTLTIQRTQQEDSAVYLCASSFGEGEQYFGPGTRLTVT.

V and J are TRBV28 and TRBJ2-5, with TRBD1 identical over 7 bases. V trimming: 5 bases; J trimming: 5 bases; junction bases outside the gene matches: 5. CDR1 and CDR2 (germline): MDHEN, SYDVKM. This CDR3 has 13 amino acids. CDR3 DNA sequence: TGTGCCAGCAGTACAGGGGTGGAGGAGACCCAGTACTTC. Translated: CASSTGVEETQYF. Based on the CDR3 plus reference TRBV28 and TRBJ2-5, the full variable domain is DVKVTQSSRYLVKRTGEKVFLECVQDMDHENMFWYRQDPGLGLRLIYFSYDVKMKEKGDIPEGYSVSREKKERFSLILESASTNQTSMYLCASSTGVEETQYFGPGTRLLVL.

The V and J genes are TRBV28 and TRBJ2-7; the match to TRBD1 covers 10 bases. The CDR3 runs to 14 residues. With 5 bases clipped from V and 7 bases from J, the junction kept 8 bases outside the gene matches. Germline CDR1 reads MDHEN; CDR2 reads SYDVKM. DNA of the CDR3: TGTGCCAGCAGTGAGGACAGGGGGTCGAGAGAGCAGTACTTC. As protein: CASSEDRGSREQYF.

This clone occurred many times. The chain combines TRBV5-6 with TRBJ1-5; D gene unclear. This CDR3 has 16 amino acids. Germline lookup yields CDR1 SGHDT and CDR2 YYEEEE. V was pared by 3 bases and J by 0 bases, with 13 bases between. The CDR3 protein is CASSSAEGYSNQPQHF. The DNA for the CDR3 is TGTGCCAGCAGCTCCGCTGAGGGTTATAGCAATCAGCCCCAGCATTTT.

The V call is TRBV18, the J call TRBJ1-4, with 7 bases that match TRBD1. V shed 3 bases, J shed 5 bases, and the junction held 6 bases outside the gene matches. CDR3 length: 15 residues. CDR1 is KGHSH and CDR2 is LQKENI in the germline V gene. The CDR3 here is CASSPSTGSNEKLFF. The CDR3 coding sequence is TGTGCCAGCTCACCCTCGACAGGGTCAAATGAAAAACTGTTTTTT.

The sample holds a few counts of this clone. The chain employs TRBV27 and TRBJ2-2, with D unresolved. This CDR3 spans 15 amino acids. V dropped 3 bases and J dropped 1 base, with 9 bases sitting between them. Per germline, CDR1 MNHEY and CDR2 SMNVEV (reference sequence). This CDR3 is CASSLGWGNTGELFF. The CDR3 DNA reads TGTGCCAGCAGTTTGGGATGGGGGAACACCGGGGAGCTGTTTTTT.

This chain uses TRBV5-1 with TRBJ2-3, with no clear D. Germline assignment: CDR1 SGHRS and CDR2 YFSETQ. The CDR3 consists of 15 residues. With 0 bases removed from V and 5 bases from J, the gap between germline ends came to 13 bases. The CDR3 DNA follows: TGCGCCAGCAGCTTGGCCCAGGCGCCCGGAGATACGCAGTATTTT. Translating it yields CASSLAQAPGDTQYF. The variable domain in full, completed from reference TRBV5-1 and TRBJ2-3, reads KAGVTQTPRYLIKTRGQQVTLSCSPISGHRSVSWYQQTPGQGLQFLFEYFSETQRNKGNFPGRFSGRQFSNSRSEMNVSTLELGDSALYLCASSLAQAPGDTQYFGPGTRLTVL.

The rearrangement joins TRBV7-2 to TRBJ2-3; TRBD2 matches at 11 bases. CDR3 length: 15 amino acids. Germline-derived CDR1 and CDR2 are SGHTA and FQGNSA. V lost 3 bases, J lost 8 bases, and 7 bases stayed unmatched. In nucleotides, the CDR3 is TGTGCCAGCAGCTTTAGCCTAGCGGGGGGTGGTACGCAGTATTTT. Protein product: CASSFSLAGGGTQYF.

The CDR3 nucleotides read TGTGCCAGCAGCTCCCTAGCGGGGGGGCGGAATGAGCAGTTCTTC. It encodes CASSSLAGGRNEQFF. The chain couples TRBV7-2 to TRBJ2-1; 12 positions agree with TRBD2. Germline assignment: CDR1 SGHTA and CDR2 FQGNSA. This CDR3 region has 15 residues. J lost 7 bases, V lost 4 bases, and 5 bases had no gene match.

This chain links TRBV7-2 with TRBJ2-1, with 10 bases fitting TRBD2. The trim removed 0 bases at V and 9 bases at J, leaving 5 bases unmatched. The V gene's germline CDR1 is SGHTA and CDR2 FQGNSA. The CDR3 totals 15 residues. CDR3 in amino acids: CASSLAGTSASEQFF. The DNA of the CDR3 is TGTGCCAGCAGCTTAGCGGGGACTAGCGCGAGTGAGCAGTTCTTC.

The gene calls are TRBV18 and TRBJ2-5; D unresolved. The CDR3 sequence is 13 residues long. V lost 5 bases, J lost 5 bases, and 12 bases lay in between. Germline values: CDR1 KGHSH, CDR2 LQKENI. CDR3 sequence (DNA): TGTGCCAGCTCAAGATCGATGGGGGAGACCCAGTACTTC. The encoded protein is CASSRSMGETQYF.

V and J are TRBV30 and TRBJ1-5; D possibly corresponds to TRBD1 (6 bases). With 3 bases removed from V and 0 bases from J, the gap between germline ends came to 12 bases. In germline, CDR1 is GTSNPN, CDR2 SVGIG (reference sequence). This CDR3 is built from 15 residues. The CDR3 is CAWSAGQISNQPQHF. CDR3 bases: TGTGCCTGGAGCGCCGGACAGATTAGCAATCAGCCCCAGCATTTT.

This chain uses TRBV6-5 with TRBJ2-7; 9 positions match TRBD2. V gave up 5 bases and J gave up 3 bases; unmatched junction bases: 2. From germline, CDR1 is MNHEY and CDR2 SVGAGI. The length of the CDR3 is 13 residues. The CDR3 region has the DNA TGTGCCAGCAGTCTTAGCGGGAGCTACGAGCAGTACTTC. It specifies CASSLSGSYEQYF.

This clone has only a few counts. This chain uses TRBV7-9 with TRBJ1-1; no definite D call. Trimming removed 0 bases from V and 6 bases from J, with 14 bases in between. The CDR3 loop spans 15 amino acids. The germline V gene has CDR1 SEHNR and CDR2 FQNEAQ (reference sequence). This chain's CDR3 is CASSLAQQGRAEAFF. The CDR3 DNA reads as TGTGCCAGCAGCTTAGCCCAACAAGGAAGAGCTGAAGCTTTCTTT.

This sequence joins TRBV7-9 and TRBJ2-7; D remains unclear. Per the germline V gene, CDR1 is SEHNR and CDR2 is FQNEAQ (reference sequence). Trimming cost V 4 bases and J 2 bases, with 9 bases left between them. The CDR3 loop spans 13 amino acids. The CDR3 sequence: CASSYAPTYEQYF. CDR3 bases: TGTGCCAGCAGCTACGCCCCCACCTACGAGCAGTACTTC.

This clone showed up just a few times. This chain connects TRBV11-2 to TRBJ2-3; no definite D call. V shed 1 base and J shed 4 bases, with 15 bases lying between them. The CDR3 runs 16 residues. The germline V gene has CDR1 SGHAT and CDR2 FQNNGV. The DNA of the CDR3 is TGTGCCAGCAGCTTAGCACAGCGAGGTTGGCCAGATACGCAGTATTTT. Amino acid sequence: CASSLAQRGWPDTQYF.

The J gene is TRBJ2-7, the V gene TRBV29-1; 10 nucleotides agree with TRBD2. The CDR3 sequence is 14 residues long. The junction had 11 bases not matched to a gene; V was cut back by 5 bases and J by 7 bases. CDR1 SQVTM and CDR2 ANQGSEA come from the germline V gene. CDR3 amino acids: CSVPAGGPVAEQYF. DNA of the CDR3: TGCAGCGTTCCAGCGGGAGGGCCCGTGGCAGAGCAGTACTTC.

The chain is built from TRBV5-4 and TRBJ2-7, with TRBD2 matching over 10 bases. Unmatched junction bases numbered 7, after V lost 5 bases and J lost 2 bases. This CDR3 is 15 amino acids long. Germline-derived CDR1 and CDR2 are SGHNT and YYREEE (reference sequence). The CDR3 loop reads CASSSTTSGPYEQYF. CDR3 nucleotide sequence: TGTGCCAGCAGTTCGACGACTAGCGGGCCCTACGAGCAGTACTTC. Supplemented by reference TRBV5-4 and TRBJ2-7, the full variable domain reads ETGVTQSPTHLIKTRGQQVTLRCSSQSGHNTVSWYQQALGQGPQFIFQYYREEENGRGNFPPRFSGLQFPNYSSELNVNALELDDSALYLCASSSTTSGPYEQYFGPGTRLTVT.